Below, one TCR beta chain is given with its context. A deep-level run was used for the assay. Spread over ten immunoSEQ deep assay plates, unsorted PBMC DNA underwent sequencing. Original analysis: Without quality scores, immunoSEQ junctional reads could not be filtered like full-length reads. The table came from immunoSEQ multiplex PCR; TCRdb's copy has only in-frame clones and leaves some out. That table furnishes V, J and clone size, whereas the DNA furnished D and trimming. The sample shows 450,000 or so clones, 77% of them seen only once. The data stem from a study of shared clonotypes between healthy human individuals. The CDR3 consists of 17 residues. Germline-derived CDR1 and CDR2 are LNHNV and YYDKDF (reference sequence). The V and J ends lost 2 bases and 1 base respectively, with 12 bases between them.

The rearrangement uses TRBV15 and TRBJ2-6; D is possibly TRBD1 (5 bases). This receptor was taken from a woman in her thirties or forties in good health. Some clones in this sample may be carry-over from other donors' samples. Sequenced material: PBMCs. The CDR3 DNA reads TGTGCCACCAGCAGAAGACAGCTAACTTCTGGGGCCAACGTCCTGACTTTC. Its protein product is CATSRRQLTSGANVLTF.